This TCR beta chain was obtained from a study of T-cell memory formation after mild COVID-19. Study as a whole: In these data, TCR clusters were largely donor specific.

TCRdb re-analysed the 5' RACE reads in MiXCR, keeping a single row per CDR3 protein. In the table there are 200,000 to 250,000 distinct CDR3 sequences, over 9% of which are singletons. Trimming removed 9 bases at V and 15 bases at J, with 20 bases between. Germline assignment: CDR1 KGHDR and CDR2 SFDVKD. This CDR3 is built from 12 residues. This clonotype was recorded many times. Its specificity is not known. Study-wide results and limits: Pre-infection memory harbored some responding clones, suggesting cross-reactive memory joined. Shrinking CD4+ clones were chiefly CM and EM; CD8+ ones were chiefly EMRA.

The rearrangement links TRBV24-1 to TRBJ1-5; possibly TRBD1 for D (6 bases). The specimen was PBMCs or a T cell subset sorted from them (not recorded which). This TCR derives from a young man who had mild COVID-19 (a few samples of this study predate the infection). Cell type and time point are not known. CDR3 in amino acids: CATGGPSDVLHF. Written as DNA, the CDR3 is TGTGCCACCGGGGGGCCATCGGACGTGTTGCATTTT.